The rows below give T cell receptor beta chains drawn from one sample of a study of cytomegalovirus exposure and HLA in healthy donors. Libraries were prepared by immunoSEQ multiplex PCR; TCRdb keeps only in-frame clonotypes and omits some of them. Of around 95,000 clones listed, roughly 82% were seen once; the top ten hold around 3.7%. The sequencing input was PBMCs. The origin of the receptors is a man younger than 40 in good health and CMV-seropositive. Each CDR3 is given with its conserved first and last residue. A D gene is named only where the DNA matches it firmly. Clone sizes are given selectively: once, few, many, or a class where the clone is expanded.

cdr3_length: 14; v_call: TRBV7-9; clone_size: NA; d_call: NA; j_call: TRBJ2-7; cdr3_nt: TGTGCCAGCAGCTTAACAGGGCAGGCCTACGAGCAGTACTTC; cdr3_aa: CASSLTGQAYEQYF
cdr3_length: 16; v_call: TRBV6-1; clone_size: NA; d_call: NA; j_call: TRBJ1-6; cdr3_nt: TGTGCCAGCAGTGCAACGCGGAGGCTCGGTAATTCACCCCTCCACTTT; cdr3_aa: CASSATRRLGNSPLHF
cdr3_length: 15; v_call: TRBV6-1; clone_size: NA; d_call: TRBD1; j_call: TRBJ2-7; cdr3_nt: TGTGCCAGCAGTGAAGGGCGCAGGGGGAATGACGAGCAGTACTTC; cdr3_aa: CASSEGRRGNDEQYF
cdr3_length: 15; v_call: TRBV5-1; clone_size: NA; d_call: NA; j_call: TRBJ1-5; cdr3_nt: TGCGCCAGCAGCTTGCGGGGGGCAAGCAATCAGCCCCAGCATTTT; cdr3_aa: CASSLRGASNQPQHF
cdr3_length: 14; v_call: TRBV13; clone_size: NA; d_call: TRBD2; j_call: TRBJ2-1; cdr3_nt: TGTGCCAGCAGCACCCGGGACTACTACAATGAGCAGTTCTTC; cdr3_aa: CASSTRDYYNEQFF
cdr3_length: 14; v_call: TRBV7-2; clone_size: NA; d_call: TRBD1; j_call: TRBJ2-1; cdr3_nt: TGTGCCAGCAGCCCACCCCCGGGGACAGATGAGCAGTTCTTC; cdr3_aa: CASSPPPGTDEQFF
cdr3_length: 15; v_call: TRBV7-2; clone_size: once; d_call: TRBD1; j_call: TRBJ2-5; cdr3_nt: TGTGCCAGCAGCTTCCGGGACAGGGCCCAAGGGACCCAGTACTTC; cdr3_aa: CASSFRDRAQGTQYF
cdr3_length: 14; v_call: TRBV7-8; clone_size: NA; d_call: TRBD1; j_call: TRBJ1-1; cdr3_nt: TGTGCCAGCAGCTTAACCACAGGGGGGAATGAAGCTTTCTTT; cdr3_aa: CASSLTTGGNEAFF
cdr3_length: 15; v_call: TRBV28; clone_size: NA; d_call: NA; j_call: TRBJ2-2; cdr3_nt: TGTGCCAGCAGTTTACCCACTAAACTAGCCGGGGAGCTGTTTTTT; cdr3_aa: CASSLPTKLAGELFF
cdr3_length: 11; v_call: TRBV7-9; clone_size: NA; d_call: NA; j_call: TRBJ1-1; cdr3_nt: TGTGCCAGCAGCTTGAGTCCTGAAGCTTTCTTT; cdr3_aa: CASSLSPEAFF
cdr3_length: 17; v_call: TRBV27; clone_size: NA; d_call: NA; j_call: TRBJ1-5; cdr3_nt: TGTGCCAGCAGTTTGAGGGGGATATGGGGTAACAATCAGCCCCAGCATTTT; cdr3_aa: CASSLRGIWGNNQPQHF
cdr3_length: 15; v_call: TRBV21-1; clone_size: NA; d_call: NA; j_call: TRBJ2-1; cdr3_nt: TGTGCCAGCAGCACCCTACAACGATCGGGCAATGAGCAGTTCTTC; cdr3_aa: CASSTLQRSGNEQFF
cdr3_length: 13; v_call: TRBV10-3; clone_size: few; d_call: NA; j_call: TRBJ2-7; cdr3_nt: TGTGCCATCAGTGGAGATGGGCTGGGCGAGCAGTACTTC; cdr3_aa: CAISGDGLGEQYF
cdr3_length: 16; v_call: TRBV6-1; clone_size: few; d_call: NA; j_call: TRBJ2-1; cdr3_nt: TGTGCCAGCAGTGATCCTGGGGGAGGAGGTGACAATGAGCAGTTCTTC; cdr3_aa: CASSDPGGGGDNEQFF
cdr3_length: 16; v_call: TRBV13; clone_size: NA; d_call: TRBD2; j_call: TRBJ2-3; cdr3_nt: TGTGCCAGCAGTTCACTGACTAGCGGGGGCACAGATACGCAGTATTTT; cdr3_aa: CASSSLTSGGTDTQYF
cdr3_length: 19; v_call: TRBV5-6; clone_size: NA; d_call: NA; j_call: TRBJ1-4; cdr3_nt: TGTGCCAGCAGCTTTATGTCCCTTCAGAGACTTGCAACTAATGAAAAACTGTTTTTT; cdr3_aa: CASSFMSLQRLATNEKLFF
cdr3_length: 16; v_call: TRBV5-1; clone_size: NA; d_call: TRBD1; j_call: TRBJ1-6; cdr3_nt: TGCGCCAGCAGCCAGGGACAGACCCCCGGAGGGTCGGCCCTCCACTTT; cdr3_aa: CASSQGQTPGGSALHF
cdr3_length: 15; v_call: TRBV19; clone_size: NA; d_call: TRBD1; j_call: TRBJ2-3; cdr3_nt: TGTGCCAGTAGTTTCCGGGACAGGGGGACAGATACGCAGTATTTT; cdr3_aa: CASSFRDRGTDTQYF
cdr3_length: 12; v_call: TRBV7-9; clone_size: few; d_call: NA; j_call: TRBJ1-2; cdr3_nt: TGTGCCAGCAGCTTAGAGGCTAGGGGCTACACCTTC; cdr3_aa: CASSLEARGYTF
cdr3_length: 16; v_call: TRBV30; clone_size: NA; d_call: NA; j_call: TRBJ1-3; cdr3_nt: TGTGCCTGGGAGGCTGGGAACAGGGCTCCTGGAAACACCATATATTTT; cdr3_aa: CAWEAGNRAPGNTIYF
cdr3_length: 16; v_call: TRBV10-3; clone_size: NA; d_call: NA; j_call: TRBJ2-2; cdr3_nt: TGTGCCATCAGTGAGGTCGGGGTAGAGCTCACCGGGGAGCTGTTTTTT; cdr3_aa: CAISEVGVELTGELFF
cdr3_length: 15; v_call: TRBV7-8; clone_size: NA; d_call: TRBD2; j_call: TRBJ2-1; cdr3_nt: TGTGCCAGCAGCCAGAGCGGGAGCCGGGGTAATGAGCAGTTCTTC; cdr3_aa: CASSQSGSRGNEQFF
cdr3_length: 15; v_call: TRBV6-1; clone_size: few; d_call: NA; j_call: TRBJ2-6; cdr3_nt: TGTGCCAGCAGTGAAGCCAGCTCTGGGGCCAACGTCCTGACTTTC; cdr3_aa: CASSEASSGANVLTF
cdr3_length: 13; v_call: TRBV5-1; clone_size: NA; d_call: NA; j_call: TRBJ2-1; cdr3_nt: TGCGCCAGCAGCTTGGATCAGATCAATGAGCAGTTCTTC; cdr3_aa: CASSLDQINEQFF
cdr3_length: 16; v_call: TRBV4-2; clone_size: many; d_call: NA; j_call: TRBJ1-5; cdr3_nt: TGTGCCAGCAGCCAAGAGGGGGGAGGGGGCAATCAGCCCCAGCATTTT; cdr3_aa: CASSQEGGGGNQPQHF
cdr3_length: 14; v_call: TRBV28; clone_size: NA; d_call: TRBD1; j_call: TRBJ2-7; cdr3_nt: TGTGCCAGCAGTAGACAGGGCAGCTCCTACGAGCAGTACTTC; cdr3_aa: CASSRQGSSYEQYF
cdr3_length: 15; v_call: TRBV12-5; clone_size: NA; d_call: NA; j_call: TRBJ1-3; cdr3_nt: TGTGCTAGTGGACTGGACATACAGAGTATGAACACCATATATTTT; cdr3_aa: CASGLDIQSMNTIYF